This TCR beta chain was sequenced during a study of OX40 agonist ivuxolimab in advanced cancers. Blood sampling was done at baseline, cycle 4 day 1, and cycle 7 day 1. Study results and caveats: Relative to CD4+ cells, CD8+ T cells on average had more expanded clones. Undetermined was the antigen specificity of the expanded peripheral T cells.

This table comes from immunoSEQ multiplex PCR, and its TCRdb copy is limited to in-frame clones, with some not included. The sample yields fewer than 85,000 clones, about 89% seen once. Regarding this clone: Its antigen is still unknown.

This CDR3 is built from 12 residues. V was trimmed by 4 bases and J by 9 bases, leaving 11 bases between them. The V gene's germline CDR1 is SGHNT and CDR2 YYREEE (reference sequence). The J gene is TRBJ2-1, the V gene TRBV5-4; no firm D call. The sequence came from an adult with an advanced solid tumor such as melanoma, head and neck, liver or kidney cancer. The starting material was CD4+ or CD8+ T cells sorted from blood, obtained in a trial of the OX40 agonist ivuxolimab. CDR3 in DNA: TGTGCCAGCAGCATAATAGGTGGTGAGCAGTTCTTC. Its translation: CASSIIGGEQFF.